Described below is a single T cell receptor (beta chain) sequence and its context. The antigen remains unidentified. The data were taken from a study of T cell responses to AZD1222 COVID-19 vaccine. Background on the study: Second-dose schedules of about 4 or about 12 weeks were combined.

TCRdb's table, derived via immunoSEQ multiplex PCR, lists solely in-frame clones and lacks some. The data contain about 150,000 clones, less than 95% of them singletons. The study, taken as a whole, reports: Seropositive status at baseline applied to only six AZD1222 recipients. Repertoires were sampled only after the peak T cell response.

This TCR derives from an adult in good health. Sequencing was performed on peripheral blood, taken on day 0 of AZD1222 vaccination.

CDR3 nucleotide sequence: TGTGCCAGTAGTATGACTAGCGGGGGCGCTACCCAGTACTTC. Translated: CASSMTSGGATQYF. This rearrangement joins TRBV19 to TRBJ2-5, with TRBD2 matching over 12 bases. After removal of 3 bases from V and 8 bases from J, the junction contained 4 bases not matched to a gene. Germline V CDR1 and CDR2: LNHDA, SQIVND (reference sequence). This CDR3 spans 14 amino acids.